These 9 T cell receptor beta chains share one sample of origin, sequenced in a study of cytomegalovirus exposure and HLA in healthy donors. The protocol was immunoSEQ multiplex PCR, while the TCRdb copy is restricted to in-frame clones and leaves out a portion. The sample yields 70,000 to 90,000 clones, around 85% seen once. The sequencing input was PBMCs. These receptors were taken from a man aged 25 to 40 in good health and CMV-seronegative.

This chain joins TRBV5-1 and TRBJ2-1; a weak D match, TRBD2 (6 bases). CDR3 length: 14 amino acids. V lost 6 bases and J lost 9, with 19 bases in between. From germline, CDR1 is SGHRS and CDR2 YFSETQ. The CDR3 region is CASNGDSRHGEQFF. CDR3 coding DNA: TGCGCCAGCAACGGGGACTCACGGCACGGTGAGCAGTTCTTC.

The chain has TRBV28 and TRBJ1-5; TRBD1 is a possible D gene (5 bases). The germline V gene has CDR1 MDHEN and CDR2 SYDVKM. V was cut by 3 bases and J by 4 bases, with 16 bases left in between. The CDR3 totals 16 residues. The chain's CDR3 is CASSFGPRRGNQPQHF. For the CDR3, the DNA is TGTGCCAGCAGTTTTGGGCCGAGGAGGGGTAATCAGCCCCAGCATTTT.

The chain recombines TRBV14 with TRBJ1-2, with D maybe TRBD1 (6 bases). The germline gives CDR1 SGHDN, CDR2 FVKESK. This CDR3 is built from 13 residues. V lost 7 bases and J 4 bases, leaving 13 bases between the germline ends. This chain's CDR3 is CASTLQGPYGYTF. In DNA, the CDR3 is TGTGCCAGCACCTTACAGGGCCCCTATGGCTACACCTTC.

The rearrangement uses TRBV29-1 and TRBJ2-1; D unclear. Per germline, CDR1 SQVTM and CDR2 ANQGSEA. The V end was cut by 4 bases, the J end by 4 bases, with 8 bases between. CDR3 length: 12 amino acids. The CDR3 DNA reads as TGCAGCGTTGTTTTCGGTTACAATGAGCAGTTCTTC. Its protein product is CSVVFGYNEQFF.

The V gene is TRBV7-3, the J gene TRBJ2-3; TRBD2 matches 13 bases. The germline V gene encodes CDR1 SGHTA and CDR2 FQGTGA. Trimming cost V 3 bases and J 8 bases; bases outside gene matches: 8. The CDR3 loop spans 16 amino acids. The DNA for the CDR3 is TGTGCCAGCAGCTTCTCCCCCGGGACTAGCGGGGCTACGCAGTATTTT. Translated, it gives CASSFSPGTSGATQYF.

This clone was found a few times. In nucleotides, the CDR3 is TGTGCCAGCAGTGAAGTTGCGGGGACCCAGTACTTC. As protein: CASSEVAGTQYF. V and J are TRBV2 and TRBJ2-5; possibly TRBD2 for D (5 bases). Between the trimmed V and J ends, which lost 1 base and 7 bases, there was a span of 7 bases. The CDR3 extends over 12 amino acids. Germline CDR1 is SNHLY and CDR2 is FYNNEI.

This clone showed up many times. This chain uses TRBV27 with TRBJ2-7; 9 bases map to TRBD2. There are 17 residues in the CDR3. Germline CDR1 reads MNHEY; CDR2 reads SMNVEV (reference sequence). Written as DNA, the CDR3 is TGTGCCAGCAGTTTCGGGAATCTAGCGGGACCCATATACGGGCAGTACGTC. It is translated as CASSFGNLAGPIYGQYV.

This clone was found once. The chain couples TRBV5-1 to TRBJ2-2; no clear D gene. The CDR3 is 14 residues long. The germline gives CDR1 SGHRS, CDR2 YFSETQ. The ends were cut back, 0 bases at V and 3 bases at J, with 6 bases in the middle. CDR3 sequence: CASSLDRDTGELFF. CDR3 sequence (DNA): TGCGCCAGCAGCTTGGACAGAGACACCGGGGAGCTGTTTTTT.

The V and J genes are TRBV9 and TRBJ2-7, with TRBD2 matching over 7 bases. CDR3 size: 15 residues. V shed 0 bases and J 7 bases; nucleotides not matched to a gene: 10. Germline CDR1 SGDLS, CDR2 YYNGEE. CDR3 nucleotides: TGTGCCAGCAGCGTAGTAGACGGGGGGTGGAAAGAGCAGTACTTC. The encoded protein is CASSVVDGGWKEQYF.